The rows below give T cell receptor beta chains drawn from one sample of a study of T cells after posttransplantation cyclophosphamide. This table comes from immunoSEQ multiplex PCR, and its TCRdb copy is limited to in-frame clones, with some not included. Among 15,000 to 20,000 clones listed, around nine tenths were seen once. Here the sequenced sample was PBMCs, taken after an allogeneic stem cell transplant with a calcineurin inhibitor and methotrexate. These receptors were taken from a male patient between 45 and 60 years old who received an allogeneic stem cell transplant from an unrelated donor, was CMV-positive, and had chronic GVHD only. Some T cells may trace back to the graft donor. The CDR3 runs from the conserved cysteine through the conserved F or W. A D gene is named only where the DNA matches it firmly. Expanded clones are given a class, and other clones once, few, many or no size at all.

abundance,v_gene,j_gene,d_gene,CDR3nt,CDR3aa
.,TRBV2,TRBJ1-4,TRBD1,TGTGCCAGCAGCGCCCGAACGGGACAGGGAACAGAAAAACTGTTTTTT,CASSARTGQGTEKLFF
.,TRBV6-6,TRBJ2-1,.,TGTGCCAGCAGTGCAAATACCGAGGATGAGCAGTTCTTC,CASSANTEDEQFF
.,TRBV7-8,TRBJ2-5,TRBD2,TGTGCCAGCACCGTTACTAGCGAGGACATCTGGAGGTTGGAAGAGACCCAGTACTTC,CASTVTSEDIWRLEETQYF
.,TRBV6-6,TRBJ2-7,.,TGTGCCACTCAGGGGCTCCTTAACGAGCAGTACTTC,CATQGLLNEQYF
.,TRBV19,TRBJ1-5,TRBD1,TGTGCCAGTAGTACGTTTGACAGGGGGATGAGCAATCAGCCCCAGCATTTT,CASSTFDRGMSNQPQHF
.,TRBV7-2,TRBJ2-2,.,TGTGCCAGCAGCTTAAGGTACAGCGGAAACACCGGGGAGCTGTTTTTT,CASSLRYSGNTGELFF
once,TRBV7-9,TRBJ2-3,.,TGTGCCAGCACCGATTTCGGGTATGCAACAGATACGCAGTATTTT,CASTDFGYATDTQYF
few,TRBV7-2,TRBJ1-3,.,TGTGCCAGCAGCTTAGTAGACACCATATATTTT,CASSLVDTIYF
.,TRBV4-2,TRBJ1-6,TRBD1,TGTGCCAGCAGCCCTCGGGACAGAAGGAATTCACCCCTCCACTTT,CASSPRDRRNSPLHF
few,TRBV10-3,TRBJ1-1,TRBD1,TGTGCCATCACCCGGGGGACAGGGATGAACACTGAAGCTTTCTTT,CAITRGTGMNTEAFF
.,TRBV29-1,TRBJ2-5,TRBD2,TGCAGCGTTGTGTTAGTGGGGACTAGCCCGTCAGAGACCCAGTACTTC,CSVVLVGTSPSETQYF
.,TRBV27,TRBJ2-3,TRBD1,TGTGCCAGCAGTTTTGGACAGGGCACAGATACGCAGTATTTT,CASSFGQGTDTQYF
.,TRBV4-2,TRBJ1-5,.,TGTGCCAGCAGCCAAGATGACAGTAGCAATCAGCCCCAGCATTTT,CASSQDDSSNQPQHF
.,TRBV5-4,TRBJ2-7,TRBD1,TGTGCCAGCAGCATTCGACAGGGGGGTTACGAGCAGTACTTC,CASSIRQGGYEQYF
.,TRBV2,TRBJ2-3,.,TGTGCCAGCAGCGGGGGGCCGATAGCAGATACGCAGTATTTT,CASSGGPIADTQYF
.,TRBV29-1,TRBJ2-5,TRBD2,TGCAGCTGCAGCGGGACTCCCCAAGAGACCCAGTACTTC,CSCSGTPQETQYF
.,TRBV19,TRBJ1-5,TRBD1,TGTGCCAGTAGTGTAATAGGGGGCGGGCAGCCCCAGCATTTT,CASSVIGGGQPQHF
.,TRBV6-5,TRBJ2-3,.,TGTGCCAGCAGTTACAGAGAAAACACAGATACGCAGTATTTT,CASSYRENTDTQYF
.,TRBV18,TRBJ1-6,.,TGTGCCAGCTCACCACGGGGCCCTGATAGCTCCTATAATTCACCCCTCCACTTT,CASSPRGPDSSYNSPLHF
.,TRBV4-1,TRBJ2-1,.,TGCGCCAGCAGCCAAGTCCGGTGGAATGAGCAGTTCTTC,CASSQVRWNEQFF
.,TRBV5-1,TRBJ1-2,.,TGCGCCAGCAGCTTGGAAGGTCAGGATGGCTACACCTTC,CASSLEGQDGYTF
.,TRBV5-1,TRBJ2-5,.,TGCGCCAGCAGCCCAGGGGTTGGGGAGACCCAGTACTTC,CASSPGVGETQYF
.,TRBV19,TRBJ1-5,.,TGTGCCAGTATTGGGAGGGGGAATCAGCCCCAGCATTTT,CASIGRGNQPQHF
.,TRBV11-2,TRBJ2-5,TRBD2,TGTGCCAGCAGCCCCGGGACTAAGGAGGAGACCCAGTACTTC,CASSPGTKEETQYF
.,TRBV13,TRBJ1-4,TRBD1,TGTGCCAGCAGCGTCAGGGGGCGCGAGGACGAAAAACTGTTTTTT,CASSVRGREDEKLFF
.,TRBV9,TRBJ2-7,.,TGTGCCAGCAGCAGACAGAACTCCTACGAGCAGTACTTC,CASSRQNSYEQYF
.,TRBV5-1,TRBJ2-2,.,TGCGCCAGCAGCTTAGGGCAGGGCCACGGGGAGCTGTTTTTT,CASSLGQGHGELFF
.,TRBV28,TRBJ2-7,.,TGTGCCAGCAGCTCCACAACCTCCGCAACCTACGAGCAGTACTTC,CASSSTTSATYEQYF
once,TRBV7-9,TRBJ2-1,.,TGTGCCAGCAGCTTTCCCGGGACTTACCACAATGAGCAGTTCTTC,CASSFPGTYHNEQFF
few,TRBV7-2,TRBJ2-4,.,TGTGCCAGCAGCCTACAGGCGGAGTCCAAAAACATTCAGTACTTC,CASSLQAESKNIQYF
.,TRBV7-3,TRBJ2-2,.,TGTGCCAGCAGCCTTGTCCCCCCTGGGGGGAGTTACACCGGGGAGCTGTTTTTT,CASSLVPPGGSYTGELFF
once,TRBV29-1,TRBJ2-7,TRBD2,TGCAGCGTTGAACTAAGCGGGGCAAGCTACGAGCAGTACTTC,CSVELSGASYEQYF
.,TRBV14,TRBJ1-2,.,TGTGCCAGCAGCTGGCTGAACAGATGGGATGGCTACACCTTC,CASSWLNRWDGYTF
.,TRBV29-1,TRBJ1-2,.,TGCAGCGTCGGGGGTCTGGGGGGGGGAAATGGCTACACCTTC,CSVGGLGGGNGYTF
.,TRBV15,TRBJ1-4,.,TGTGCCACCAGCAGACCAACGTGGGAGGTTGGTGAAAAACTGTTTTTT,CATSRPTWEVGEKLFF
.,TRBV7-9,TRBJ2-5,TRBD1,TGTGCCAGCAGCCCGCCGGTGGGGGACAGAGGCCAAGAGACCCAGTACTTC,CASSPPVGDRGQETQYF